This T cell receptor (beta chain) stems from a study of blood T cell repertoires in COVID-19. Looking at the study overall: Acute-phase and convalescent COVID-19 samples originated in the United States, Italy and Spain.

Germline assignment: CDR1 SGDLS and CDR2 YYNGEE. This CDR3 region has 13 residues. V dropped 4 bases and J dropped 6 bases, with 11 bases sitting between them. Allocation to cohorts depended on clinical history reported by the participants. Original methodology: Cell counts per sample came from amplifying reference gene primers. Profiled with immunoSEQ multiplex PCR; TCRdb holds only in-frame clones, not every one. That table gives V, J and clone size, and the DNA gave D and trimming. The sample carries 140,000 to 150,000 clones, roughly 86% recorded once. The chain employs TRBV9 and TRBJ2-1; TRBD1 might be the D (6 bases). Source material: PBMCs or T cells enriched from blood (not recorded which). The source of this sequence is a woman aged 45-65 years with acute COVID-19. The chain's CDR3 is CASSQVGGNEQFF. CDR3 sequence (DNA): TGTGCCAGCAGCCAGGTAGGGGGCAATGAGCAGTTCTTC.